The 32 T cell receptor beta chains below all came from one sample that was sequenced in a study of PD-L1 blockade in urothelial cancer. This table comes from immunoSEQ multiplex PCR, and its TCRdb copy is limited to in-frame clones, with some not included. The profile shows tens of thousands of clones, about 85% of them singletons. Sequences were derived from PBMCs, sampled around atezolizumab (anti-PD-L1) treatment. The receptor set was obtained from a man in his fifties or sixties with urothelial cancer.

The chain carries TRBV6-5 and TRBJ1-6, with 9 bases matching TRBD1. J lost 7 bases, V lost 6 bases, and 7 bases had no gene match. This CDR3 contains 15 residues. CDR1 is MNHEY, CDR2 SVGAGI, per germline. CDR3 DNA sequence: TGTGCCAGCAGCAGGGGACAGGGATTAAATTCACCCCTCCACTTT. Translating gives CASSRGQGLNSPLHF.

J is TRBJ2-4 and V is TRBV27; 8 nucleotides match TRBD1. The V segment lost 4 bases and the J segment 1 base; nucleotides outside the gene matches: 6. Germline V gene lookup returns CDR1 MNHEY and CDR2 SMNVEV (reference sequence). The CDR3 sequence is 16 residues long. This CDR3 reads CASSSTGGSAKNIQYF. In DNA, the CDR3 is TGTGCCAGCAGTTCAACAGGGGGTTCTGCCAAAAACATTCAGTACTTC.

This chain links TRBV4-1 with TRBJ1-4; 7 positions agree with TRBD1. The CDR3 length is 14 residues. After removal of 5 bases from V and 6 bases from J, the junction contained 6 bases not matched to a gene. Germline-derived CDR1 and CDR2 are MGHRA and YSYEKL. CDR3: CASSIHRGYEKLFF. Here the CDR3 DNA reads TGCGCCAGCAGCATACACAGGGGATATGAAAAACTGTTTTTT.

The chain uses TRBV21-1 and TRBJ1-6; the tabulated D call, TRBD1, remains unverified against the DNA. TRBV21-1 is a listed pseudogene. CDR3 length: 16 amino acids. The CDR3 DNA reads as TGTGCCAGCAGCGAACAGGGATACCCCTATAATTCACCCCTCCACTTT. Translation gives CASSEQGYPYNSPLHF.

Remarks on this clone: The junction departs from germline at one end; a sequencing error may be responsible. V and J are TRBV9 and TRBJ2-7; D perhaps matches TRBD1 (6 bases). Germline loops: CDR1 SGDLS, CDR2 YYNGEE. CDR3 length equals 15 residues. CDR3 region: CASSLGAGATYKQYF. In nucleotides, the CDR3 is TGTGCCAGCAGCCTAGGGGCAGGGGCTACCTACAAGCAGTACTTC. Combining the CDR3 with reference TRBV9 and TRBJ2-7 gives the whole variable domain DSGVTQTPKHLITATGQRVTLRCSPRSGDLSVYWYQQSLDQGLQFLIQYYNGEERAKGNILERFSAQQFPDLHSELNLSSLELGDSALYFCASSLGAGATYKQYFGPGTRLTVT.

The chain carries TRBV4-1 and TRBJ1-2; a possible D gene is TRBD1 (5 bases). Germline CDR1 MGHRA, CDR2 YSYEKL. The CDR3 is 14 residues long. V shed 0 bases and J shed 5 bases, with 10 bases lying between them. The CDR3 sequence is CASSQDQGGYGYTF. For the CDR3, the DNA is TGCGCCAGCAGCCAAGATCAGGGCGGTTATGGCTACACCTTC.

The genes are TRBV29-1 and TRBJ2-1; 10 bases fit TRBD2. The CDR3 loop spans 16 amino acids. In germline, CDR1 is SQVTM, CDR2 ANQGSEA. Unmatched junction bases numbered 9, after V lost 0 bases and J lost 7 bases. In DNA, the CDR3 is TGCAGCGTTGAAGAGATGGCTAGCGGGGGAACAAATGAGCAGTTCTTC. Translated: CSVEEMASGGTNEQFF.

J is TRBJ1-4 and V is TRBV30, with 9 positions matching TRBD1. From germline, CDR1 is GTSNPN and CDR2 SVGIG (reference sequence). This CDR3 region has 14 residues. The J segment lost 8 bases and the V segment lost 2 bases, leaving 6 bases of the junction unmatched. Written as DNA, the CDR3 is TGTGCCTGGAGTCCCGGGACAGGGAGAGAAAAACTGTTTTTT. It yields the protein CAWSPGTGREKLFF.

This clone was observed a handful of times. The chain employs TRBV11-3 and TRBJ2-1; tentative D call: TRBD2 (6 bases). The V gene lost 8 bases and the J gene lost 2 bases, with 16 bases spanning the gap. CDR1 and CDR2 (germline): SGHNT, YENEEA. This CDR3 contains 15 residues. In nucleotides, the CDR3 is TGTGCCAGCGGACTTCGGGCGGGGCCCTACAATGAGCAGTTCTTC. It yields the protein CASGLRAGPYNEQFF. Using reference TRBV11-3 and TRBJ2-1 for the parts outside the CDR3, the full variable domain is EAGVVQSPRYKIIEKKQPVAFWCNPISGHNTLYWYLQNLGQGPELLIRYENEEAVDDSQLPKDRFSAERLKGVDSTLKIQPAELGDSAVYLCASGLRAGPYNEQFFGPGTRLTVL.

The CDR3 reads CASSLSGTNHNEQFF. The CDR3 DNA is TGTGCCAGCAGCCTGTCCGGGACTAACCACAATGAGCAGTTCTTC. The V call is TRBV5-5, the J call TRBJ2-1, with 7 bases aligning to TRBD2. Germline V lookup: CDR1 SGHKS, CDR2 YYEKEE (reference sequence). Unmatched junction bases numbered 9, after V lost 4 bases and J lost 5 bases. The CDR3 is 15 residues long.

The V call is TRBV7-8, the J call TRBJ2-2; perhaps TRBD1 as D (6 bases). V lost 0 bases, J lost 3 bases, and 11 bases lay in between. The germline CDR1 and CDR2 sequences are SGHVS and FQNEAQ. This CDR3 contains 16 residues. This CDR3 reads CASSLAQGSHTGELFF. The CDR3 nucleotides read TGTGCCAGCAGCTTAGCGCAGGGGAGCCACACCGGGGAGCTGTTTTTT.

This sequence joins TRBV7-6 and TRBJ2-7; 10 bases line up with TRBD1. The CDR3 has 15 amino acids. V shed 5 bases, J shed 2 bases, and the junction held 6 bases outside the gene matches. Germline lookup yields CDR1 SGHVS and CDR2 FNYEAQ. The CDR3 DNA reads as TGTGCCAGCAGCCCTGGACAGGGGGTTACCTACGAGCAGTACTTC. This encodes CASSPGQGVTYEQYF.

CDR3 region: CASSPRTGASINEQYF. The CDR3 bases are TGTGCCAGCTCACCACGGACAGGGGCGAGTATCAACGAGCAGTACTTC. The rearrangement uses TRBV18 and TRBJ2-7, with TRBD1 matching 9 bases. V was clipped by 1 base and J by 5 bases; unmatched bases: 9. The CDR3 is 16 residues long. From germline, CDR1 is KGHSH and CDR2 LQKENI.

The rearrangement joins TRBV15 to TRBJ1-3; TRBD1 is a possible D gene (6 bases). This CDR3 spans 18 amino acids. Germline lookup yields CDR1 LNHNV and CDR2 YYDKDF (reference sequence). V was shortened by 5 bases and J by 4 bases, with 24 bases between the two germline ends. For the CDR3, the DNA is TGTGCCACCAGCCCAGAAATAGCAGGGGAAGAGTGGGGAAACACCATATATTTT. Protein product: CATSPEIAGEEWGNTIYF.

The chain has TRBV19 and TRBJ1-1; TRBD1 agrees at 7 bases. V trimming: 10 bases; J trimming: 2 bases; junction bases outside the gene matches: 7. The CDR3 length is 13 residues. Per the germline V gene, CDR1 is LNHDA and CDR2 is SQIVND (reference sequence). CDR3 bases: TGTGCCACTCGCCGACAGGGTAACACTGAAGCTTTCTTT. Translating gives CATRRQGNTEAFF.

This clone appeared a single time. This chain links TRBV4-2 with TRBJ2-3, with 7 bases identical to TRBD2. CDR3 length equals 16 residues. V lost 4 bases to trimming and J lost 2 bases; unmatched junction nucleotides: 9. Germline-derived CDR1 and CDR2 are LGHNA and YNFKEQ. CDR3 residues: CASSRRLASATDTQYF. The CDR3 DNA reads as TGTGCCAGCAGCCGACGACTAGCTTCCGCCACAGATACGCAGTATTTT.

The J gene is TRBJ1-2, the V gene TRBV28, with D perhaps TRBD1 (6 bases). V was clipped by 11 bases and J by 4 bases, with 23 bases between them. This CDR3 region has 15 residues. In germline, CDR1 is MDHEN, CDR2 SYDVKM. The CDR3 loop reads CALNARGERGYGYTF. The CDR3 DNA reads as TGTGCCCTAAATGCCAGGGGCGAGCGGGGCTATGGCTACACCTTC.

The V gene is TRBV11-2, the J gene TRBJ1-2, with a weak D call TRBD1 (6 bases). This CDR3 spans 15 amino acids. Germline loops: CDR1 SGHAT, CDR2 FQNNGV. Between the trimmed V and J ends, which lost 0 bases and 0 bases, there was a span of 8 bases. CDR3 in DNA: TGTGCCAGCAGCTTAGACAGGGGTGCTAACTATGGCTACACCTTC. Protein product: CASSLDRGANYGYTF.

The chain recombines TRBV4-1 with TRBJ1-6; a weak D match, TRBD1 (5 bases). The CDR3 has 14 residues. V gave up 0 bases and J gave up 7 bases, with 7 bases separating them. CDR1 and CDR2 from the germline V gene are MGHRA and YSYEKL. The CDR3 nucleotides read TGCGCCAGCAGCCAAGACAGGGTAAATTCACCCCTCCACTTT. Translated, it gives CASSQDRVNSPLHF.

This chain connects TRBV7-2 to TRBJ1-2; possible D gene TRBD1, 5 bases. CDR1 and CDR2 from the germline V gene are SGHTA and FQGNSA. The ends were cut back, 3 bases at V and 4 bases at J, with 12 bases in the middle. The CDR3 spans 14 residues. As DNA, the CDR3 is TGTGCCAGCAGCTTGGGCAGGGAAGTCTATGGCTACACCTTC. This gives the protein CASSLGREVYGYTF.

The rearrangement links TRBV29-1 to TRBJ2-7, with a possible D match to TRBD1 (6 bases). Trimming removed 7 bases at V and 0 bases at J, with 13 bases between. Germline V gene data show CDR1 as SQVTM and CDR2 as ANQGSEA. CDR3 length: 13 residues. CDR3 coding DNA: TGCAGCGCAGGGGATAGGGTCTCCTACGAGCAGTACTTC. Protein product: CSAGDRVSYEQYF.

The gene calls are TRBV30 and TRBJ1-1; 7 nucleotides match TRBD1. Germline loops: CDR1 GTSNPN, CDR2 SVGIG (reference sequence). The CDR3 extends over 16 amino acids. V was pared by 1 base and J by 0 bases, with 8 bases of the junction left unmatched. The CDR3 is CAWSGKGANMNTEAFF. In nucleotides, the CDR3 is TGTGCCTGGAGTGGTAAGGGGGCGAATATGAACACTGAAGCTTTCTTT.

The chain links TRBV6-6 to TRBJ1-1; D unresolved. The V gene lost 7 bases and the J gene lost 7 bases, with 16 bases spanning the gap. Germline loops: CDR1 MNHNY, CDR2 SVGAGI (reference sequence). This CDR3 is built from 13 residues. In DNA form, the CDR3 reads TGTGCCAGCACCCCAACGGGGAGCGGTGAAGCTTTCTTT. Its translation is CASTPTGSGEAFF.

The chain joins TRBV27 to TRBJ2-7, with TRBD1 matching over 10 bases. This CDR3 region has 15 residues. The trim removed 2 bases at V and 0 bases at J, leaving 1 base unmatched. Germline-derived CDR1 and CDR2 are MNHEY and SMNVEV (reference sequence). CDR3 bases: TGTGCCAGCAGTTTAGGACAGGGGGACTCCTACGAGCAGTACTTC. This codes for CASSLGQGDSYEQYF.

The chain is built from TRBV4-1 and TRBJ2-5; TRBD2 matches at 12 bases. Per germline, CDR1 MGHRA and CDR2 YSYEKL. Unmatched junction bases numbered 8, after V lost 4 bases and J lost 5 bases. The length of the CDR3 is 16 residues. The CDR3 DNA follows: TGCGCCAGCAGCCGGTCGACTAGCGGGGGCCTTGAGACCCAGTACTTC. It is translated as CASSRSTSGGLETQYF.

J is TRBJ2-7 and V is TRBV2, with D tentatively TRBD1 (5 bases). V was shortened by 1 base and J by 9 bases, with 16 bases between the two germline ends. Germline V gene lookup returns CDR1 SNHLY and CDR2 FYNNEI. The CDR3 extends over 14 amino acids. CDR3 residues: CASSEDRPPVGQYF. The DNA of the CDR3 is TGTGCCAGCAGTGAAGACAGGCCTCCTGTGGGGCAGTACTTC.

The V call is TRBV19, the J call TRBJ1-6; 9 bases are shared with TRBD1. Germline V CDR1 and CDR2: LNHDA, SQIVND (reference sequence). J lost 10 bases, V lost 7 bases, and 11 bases had no gene match. The CDR3 contains 15 residues. For the CDR3, the DNA is TGTGCCAGTATCAAGACGGGACAGGGACTATCACCCCTCCACTTT. This encodes CASIKTGQGLSPLHF.

The J gene is TRBJ2-1, the V gene TRBV5-4; a weak D match, TRBD1 (7 bases). The CDR3 runs 17 residues. Germline-derived CDR1 and CDR2 are SGHNT and YYREEE (reference sequence). With 0 bases removed from V and 7 bases from J, the gap between germline ends came to 20 bases. The CDR3 nucleotides are TGTGCCAGCAGCTTGGTGGGGGGACGGACAGGAAGAAATGAGCAGTTCTTC. Its protein product is CASSLVGGRTGRNEQFF.

This clone has just a few counts. The chain has TRBV7-3 and TRBJ2-3; D not certain. Trimming removed 1 base at V and 6 bases at J, with 8 bases between. The CDR3 sequence is 13 residues long. Germline lookup yields CDR1 SGHTA and CDR2 FQGTGA. CDR3 nucleotide sequence: TGTGCCAGCAGCTTAAAAGTCGGGGATACGCAGTATTTT. Translation: CASSLKVGDTQYF.

The chain couples TRBV7-8 to TRBJ2-2; D is possibly TRBD2 (5 bases). The germline V gene has CDR1 SGHVS and CDR2 FQNEAQ. The CDR3 totals 16 residues. Trimming left V 3 bases short and J 0 bases short, with 11 bases between. CDR3 DNA: TGTGCCAGCAGCTTTTTTGAGGGATCGAACACCGGGGAGCTGTTTTTT. Protein: CASSFFEGSNTGELFF. The whole variable domain, filled in from reference TRBV7-8 and TRBJ2-2, reads GAGVSQSPRYKVAKRGQDVALRCDPISGHVSLFWYQQALGQGPEFLTYFQNEAQLDKSGLPSDRFFAERPEGSVSTLKIQRTQQEDSAVYLCASSFFEGSNTGELFFGEGSRLTVL.

The V gene is TRBV11-3, the J gene TRBJ1-1, with D possibly matching TRBD1 (6 bases). The V gene's germline CDR1 is SGHNT and CDR2 YENEEA. The CDR3 has 12 residues. V lost 5 bases to trimming and J lost 6 bases, with 10 bases between them. CDR3 region: CASSPGTPEAFF. CDR3 DNA: TGTGCCAGCAGCCCCGGGACACCTGAAGCTTTCTTT.

The chain combines TRBV5-1 with TRBJ2-7; 7 nucleotides line up with TRBD1. V was pared by 3 bases and J by 5 bases, with 11 bases of the junction left unmatched. This CDR3 has 15 residues. Germline V gene lookup returns CDR1 SGHRS and CDR2 YFSETQ. CDR3 loop: CASSWNSGTDNEQYF. The CDR3 nucleotides are TGCGCCAGCAGCTGGAACTCCGGGACAGACAACGAGCAGTACTTC. Filled out from reference TRBV5-1 and TRBJ2-7, the complete variable domain reads KAGVTQTPRYLIKTRGQQVTLSCSPISGHRSVSWYQQTPGQGLQFLFEYFSETQRNKGNFPGRFSGRQFSNSRSEMNVSTLELGDSALYLCASSWNSGTDNEQYFGPGTRLTVT.